The clone carrying this TCR beta chain was detected only a few times. This record belongs to a study of brain T cells in children with intractable seizures. V dropped 3 bases and J dropped 4 bases, with 8 bases sitting between them. Germline values: CDR1 SGDLS, CDR2 YYNGEE. The CDR3 is made up of 13 amino acids. Only in-frame clones appear in the TCRdb table, and some are missing; sequencing was by immunoSEQ multiplex PCR. The data show 340,000 or so clones, more than 85% seen once. Time point of the sample: blood from clinic visit 5 months post-surgery; TSC patient then seizure free. Surgery cases with the highest brain T cell transcript signatures were chosen for sequencing. Before surgery, patients took at least one anti-epileptic drug.

The specimen comprised peripheral blood, sampled 4 to 6 months after surgery. V usage is TRBV9 and J usage is TRBJ1-3; D is uncertain. This sequence originates from a boy less than two years old with tuberous sclerosis and intractable seizures. The CDR3 here is CASSASTGNTIYF. In DNA, the CDR3 is TGTGCCAGCAGCGCCTCAACAGGAAACACCATATATTTT.